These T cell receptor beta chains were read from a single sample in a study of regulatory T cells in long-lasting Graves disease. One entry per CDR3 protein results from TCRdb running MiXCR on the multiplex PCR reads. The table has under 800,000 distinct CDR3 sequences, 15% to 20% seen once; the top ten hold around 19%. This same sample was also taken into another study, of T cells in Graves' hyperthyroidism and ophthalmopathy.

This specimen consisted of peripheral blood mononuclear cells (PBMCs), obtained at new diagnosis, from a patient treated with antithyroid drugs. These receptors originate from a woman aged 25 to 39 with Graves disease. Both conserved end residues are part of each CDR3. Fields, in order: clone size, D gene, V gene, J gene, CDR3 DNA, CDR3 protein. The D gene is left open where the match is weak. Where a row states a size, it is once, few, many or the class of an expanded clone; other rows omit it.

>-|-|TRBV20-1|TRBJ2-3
TGCAGTGCTAGAGGTGGGGGGGGGGCAAGACCATCGACGCAGTATTTT
CSARGGGGARPSTQYF
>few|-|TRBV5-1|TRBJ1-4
TGCGCCAGCGCTATGGCTGTCGGGGATGAAAAACTGTTTTTT
CASAMAVGDEKLFF
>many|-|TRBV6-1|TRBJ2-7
TGTGCCACCAAAAATGAATTTGAGCAGTACTTC
CATKNEFEQYF
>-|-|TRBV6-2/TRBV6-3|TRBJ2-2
TGTGCCAGCAGTTACGGGTTGGTCACCAAGAACACCGGGGAGCTGTTTTTT
CASSYGLVTKNTGELFF
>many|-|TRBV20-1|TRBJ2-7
TGCAGTGCTAGATCCGGGACCTCCTACGAGCAGTACTTC
CSARSGTSYEQYF
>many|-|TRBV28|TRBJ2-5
TGTGCCAGCTGGGGCTTGGGAGAGACCCAGTACTTC
CASWGLGETQYF
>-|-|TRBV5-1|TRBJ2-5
TGCGCCAGCAGCTTCCTAGAGGAGGAGACCCGGTACTTC
CASSFLEEETRYF
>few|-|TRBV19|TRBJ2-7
TGTGCCAGTAGTATAGTTGGCGCGACCTACGAGCAGTACTTC
CASSIVGATYEQYF
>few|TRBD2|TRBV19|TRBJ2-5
TGTGCCAGTAGTATTTCTTCTAGCGGGAGGGCGGAGACCCAGTACTTC
CASSISSSGRAETQYF
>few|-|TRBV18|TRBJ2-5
TGTGCCAGCTCATCCCCACCCGGGCAGACCCAGTACTTC
CASSSPPGQTQYF
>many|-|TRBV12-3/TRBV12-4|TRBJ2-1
TGTGCCAGCTTTCAGTCCGATTACAATGAGCAGTTCTTC
CASFQSDYNEQFF
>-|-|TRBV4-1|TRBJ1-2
TGCGCCAGCAGCCAGGGTGTACCATCCGGGGGGCAAGGATATGGCTACACCTTC
CASSQGVPSGGQGYGYTF
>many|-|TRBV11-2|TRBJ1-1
TGTGCCAGCAGCTTAGTATCGGCGACAGAAGCTTTCTTT
CASSLVSATEAFF
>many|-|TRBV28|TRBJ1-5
TGTGCCAGCAGGCGTATTCCAGGGAAATCCGATCAGCCCCAGCATTTT
CASRRIPGKSDQPQHF
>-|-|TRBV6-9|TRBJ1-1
TGTGCCAGCAGTTACGATCGTCTCTCAGCAGACATATTGAACACTGAAGCTTTCTTT
CASSYDRLSADILNTEAFF
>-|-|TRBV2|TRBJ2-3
TGTGCCAGCCCCGGGGGTCACACAGATACGCAGTATTTT
CASPGGHTDTQYF
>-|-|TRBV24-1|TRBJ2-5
TGTGCCACCAGTGATCCTGGAATAGGGGCAAGGGAGACCCAGTACTTC
CATSDPGIGARETQYF
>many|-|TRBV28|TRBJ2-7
TGTGCCAGCAGCACCGGGACAAGGATCTACGAGCAGTACTTC
CASSTGTRIYEQYF
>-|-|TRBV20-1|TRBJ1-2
TGCAGTGCTAGTCGGGGGCTCGCGGACTATGGCTACACCTTC
CSASRGLADYGYTF
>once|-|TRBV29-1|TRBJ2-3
TGCAGCGCCACCACCCAATGGGGCACAGATACGCAGTATTTT
CSATTQWGTDTQYF
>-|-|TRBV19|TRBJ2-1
TGTGCCAGTAGTATAGCAGGGCGAATATACAATGAGCAGTTCTTC
CASSIAGRIYNEQFF
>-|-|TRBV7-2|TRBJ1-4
TGTGCCAGCAGCTCCTATGGTGAAAAACTGTTTTTT
CASSSYGEKLFF
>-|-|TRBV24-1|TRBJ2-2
TGTGCCACCAGTGATAGCAGGATTCTCACCGGGGAGCTGTTTTTT
CATSDSRILTGELFF
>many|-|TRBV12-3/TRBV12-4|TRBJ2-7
TGTGCCAGCAGTTTTAGTACCGCACGGATGGAGCAGTACTTC
CASSFSTARMEQYF
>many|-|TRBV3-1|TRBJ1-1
TGTGCCAGCAGCCAAGGCTCCCTCAGTGAAGCTTTCTTT
CASSQGSLSEAFF
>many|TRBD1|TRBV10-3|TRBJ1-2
TGTGCCATAAAAGACAGGGTGGACTATGGCTACACCTTC
CAIKDRVDYGYTF
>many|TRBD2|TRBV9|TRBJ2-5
TGTGCCAGCAGCGCTGGGACTAGCGGGAGCTTCGTGGGGGAGACCCAGTACTTC
CASSAGTSGSFVGETQYF
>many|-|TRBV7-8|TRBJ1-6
TGTGCCAGCAGCTTAATGAGGGGTTCACCCCTCCACTTT
CASSLMRGSPLHF
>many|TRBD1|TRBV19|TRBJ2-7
TGTGCCAGTCGCGACAGGGCACTCCACGAGCAGTACTTC
CASRDRALHEQYF
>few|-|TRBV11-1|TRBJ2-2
TGTGCCAGCAGCTTAGCCCTCAACGGCGGGGAGCTGTTTTTT
CASSLALNGGELFF
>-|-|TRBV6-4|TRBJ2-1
TGTGCCAGCAGTGCCGGCGGGGAGGCGGACTACAATGAGCAGTTCTTC
CASSAGGEADYNEQFF
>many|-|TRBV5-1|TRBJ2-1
TGCGCCAGCACGTCTGTTCGGCCAGCCCTCAATGAGCAGTTCTTC
CASTSVRPALNEQFF
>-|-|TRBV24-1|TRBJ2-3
TGTGCCACCAGTGGCCCCGCAGATACGCAGTATTTT
CATSGPADTQYF
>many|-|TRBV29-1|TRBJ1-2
TGCAGCGTTGAATACAGGCCAGGCTACACCTTC
CSVEYRPGYTF
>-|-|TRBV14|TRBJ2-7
TGTGCCAGCAGCCAAGATTGGCAGCAGCCCATCTACGAGCAGTACTTC
CASSQDWQQPIYEQYF
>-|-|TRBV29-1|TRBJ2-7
TGCAGCGTCGCCTACGGGGGTTACGAGCAGTACTTC
CSVAYGGYEQYF
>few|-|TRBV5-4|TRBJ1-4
TGTGCCAGCAGCTTGGACTTCGGGCACTCCAGCAAACTGTTTTTT
CASSLDFGHSSKLFF
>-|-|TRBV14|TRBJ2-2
TGTGCCAGCAGTCGAACGGCGGGGTCCGGGGAGCTGTTTTTT
CASSRTAGSGELFF
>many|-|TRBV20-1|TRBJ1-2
TGCAGTGCTCCACTTCCCAGCAGGGCCTTCTATGGCTACACCTTC
CSAPLPSRAFYGYTF
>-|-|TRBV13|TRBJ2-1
TGTGCCAGCAGCTTACCCGCAAATGAGCAGTTCTTC
CASSLPANEQFF